These 6 T cell receptor beta chains share one sample of origin, sequenced in a study of response to subunit inactivated influenza vaccine. TCRdb reprocessed the RT-PCR reads via MiXCR and lists one record per CDR3 protein. The data show 800,000 to 1,000,000 distinct CDR3 sequences, with 21% seen just once and roughly 10% held by the top ten. The material sequenced was PBMCs from blood, taken less than 6 days after vaccination. These receptors all come from a man between 50 and 59 years old who received an inactivated influenza vaccine.

The chain has TRBV6-4 and TRBJ2-1; D might be TRBD1 (6 bases). CDR1 is MRHNA, CDR2 SNTAGT, per germline. V lost 0 bases, J lost 1 base, and 10 bases lay in between. CDR3 length equals 16 residues. The CDR3 DNA reads TGTGCCAGCAGTGACTCCTACGGGACATCCTACAATGAGCAGTTCTTC. It specifies CASSDSYGTSYNEQFF.

The chain couples TRBV7-9 to TRBJ2-2, with D possibly called TRBD1 or TRBD2 (5 bases each). V was cut by 1 base and J by 2 bases, with 14 bases left in between. This CDR3 has 17 amino acids. Germline V gene lookup returns CDR1 SEHNR and CDR2 FQNEAQ (reference sequence). The CDR3 region has the DNA TGTGCCAGCAGCTTAGAGGCTCTGAGGGGTAACACCGGGGAGCTGTTTTTT. The encoded protein is CASSLEALRGNTGELFF. The full variable domain, rest sourced from reference TRBV7-9 and TRBJ2-2, is DTGVSQNPRHKITKRGQNVTFRCDPISEHNRLYWYRQTLGQGPEFLTYFQNEAQLEKSRLLSDRFSAERPKGSFSTLEIQRTEQGDSAMYLCASSLEALRGNTGELFFGEGSRLTVL.

The sample holds a few counts of this clonotype. The chain links TRBV27 to TRBJ1-2, with D perhaps TRBD1 (6 bases). The CDR3 has 14 residues. V was clipped by 0 bases and J by 7 bases, with 12 bases between them. The germline gives CDR1 MNHEY, CDR2 SMNVEV (reference sequence). As DNA, the CDR3 is TGTGCCAGCAGTTTATCGACGCAGGGGTCTGGCTACACCTTC. Its translation is CASSLSTQGSGYTF.

The chain couples TRBV7-6 to TRBJ2-7, with 9 bases aligning to TRBD1. CDR1 is SGHVS and CDR2 is FNYEAQ in the germline V gene. V gave up 4 bases and J gave up 7 bases; unmatched junction bases: 8. The CDR3 extends over 14 amino acids. CDR3 loop: CASSSGTGIGEQYF. The CDR3, as DNA: TGTGCCAGCAGCTCCGGGACAGGGATAGGGGAGCAGTACTTC.

This clonotype was picked up a small number of times. The J gene is TRBJ2-2, the V gene TRBV4-3; D is unresolved. The CDR3 runs to 13 residues. The germline gives CDR1 LGHNA, CDR2 YSLEER. V was pared by 2 bases and J by 4 bases, with 5 bases between. CDR3 DNA: TGCGCCAGCAGCCAACCAGGCACCGGGGAGCTGTTTTTT. Amino acid sequence: CASSQPGTGELFF.

This clonotype showed up many times. This sequence joins TRBV12-3 or TRBV12-4 and TRBJ2-3; 7 bases fit TRBD2. V was pared by 8 bases and J by 0 bases, with 8 bases of the junction left unmatched. This CDR3 region has 15 residues. The CDR3 spells CASLGAGGSTDTQYF. The CDR3 nucleotides read TGTGCCAGCCTCGGGGCCGGGGGGAGCACAGATACGCAGTATTTT.